This TCR beta chain appears in the sequencing data of a study of blood T cell repertoires in COVID-19. The germline V gene encodes CDR1 MNHEY and CDR2 SMNVEV (reference sequence). J lost 10 bases, V lost 6 bases, and 7 bases had no gene match. The CDR3 contains 13 residues. Per the original methods: Researchers report that nucleated cell counts were estimated from reference gene primer amplification. Sequenced by immunoSEQ multiplex PCR; TCRdb stores in-frame clones only, minus some. V, J and clone size reflect that table, while D and trimming were determined from the DNA. The repertoire holds more than 200,000 clones, approximately 80% seen once, with 3.5% to 5.5% in the top ten. Residents of approximately 25 US areas, aged roughly 18 to 89 years, made up the participants. This clone is a singleton in its sample.

Sample: PBMCs or T cells enriched from blood (not recorded which). The source of this sequence is a man in his thirties or forties with acute COVID-19. The rearrangement joins TRBV27 to TRBJ1-4, with 8 bases fitting TRBD1. CDR3: CASSQGAPGKLFF. CDR3 nucleotide sequence: TGTGCCAGCAGCCAGGGGGCGCCCGGAAAACTGTTTTTT.